This TCR beta chain came from a study of T cells after yellow fever vaccination. Study-level findings and limits: A small share of clonotypes appeared in both CD4 and CD8 compartments. Secondary responses were weaker yet peaked faster, day 5 versus 15.

In TCRdb, the 5' RACE reads were re-called with MiXCR into one record per CDR3 protein. The sample includes about 260,000 distinct CDR3 sequences, around 13% of them seen just once. V was shortened by 5 bases and J by 10 bases, with 9 bases between the two germline ends. Germline CDR1 is SGHTA and CDR2 is FQGNSA. The CDR3 is 12 residues long. Note on this clonotype: Its antigen is not known.

The origin of this receptor is a man in his thirties or forties who received the YFV17D yellow fever vaccine. The rearrangement uses TRBV7-2 and TRBJ1-6, with no clear D. Sequencing used CD4+ T cells sorted from PBMCs, obtained 45 days after the yellow fever booster vaccination. The CDR3 is CASSGDSSPLHF. DNA for the CDR3: TGTGCCAGCAGCGGGGATTCCTCACCCCTCCACTTT.